Listed here are 9 T cell receptor beta chains from one sample, sequenced in a study of cytomegalovirus exposure and HLA in healthy donors. Researchers ran the PCR with 60 Vbeta and 13 Jbeta primers. Sequencing was performed with immunoSEQ multiplex PCR; in TCRdb, only in-frame clones are kept and a portion is missing. Of 150,000 to 190,000 clones in the sample, approximately 77% were seen once. Sequenced sample: PBMCs. These receptors all stem from a man aged 18 to 35 in good health and CMV-seronegative.

The chain combines TRBV6-5 with TRBJ2-7, with TRBD1 identical over 9 bases. V lost 6 bases to trimming and J lost 2 bases; unmatched junction nucleotides: 5. The CDR3 runs 14 residues. Per the germline V gene, CDR1 is MNHEY and CDR2 is SVGAGI. Here the CDR3 DNA reads TGTGCCAGCAGCCCCGGGACAGGGCCCTACGAGCAGTACTTC. It yields the protein CASSPGTGPYEQYF.

The V and J genes are TRBV10-1 and TRBJ1-2; D might be TRBD1 (6 bases). Trimming shortened V by 3 bases and J by 2 bases, and 16 bases separated the two germline ends. Looked up from germline, CDR1 is WNHNN and CDR2 is SYGVQD (reference sequence). CDR3 length: 16 amino acids. Here the CDR3 reads CASSEGTPPTNYGYTF. CDR3 bases: TGCGCCAGCAGTGAAGGGACACCACCGACCAACTATGGCTACACCTTC.

V is TRBV28 and J is TRBJ1-1; 12 nucleotides line up with TRBD1. Germline CDR1 and CDR2: MDHEN and SYDVKM. Trimming removed 3 bases from V and 11 bases from J; junction bases left unmatched: 4. The CDR3 runs 13 residues. CDR3 sequence (DNA): TGTGCCAGCAGTTTTGGGACAGGGGGCAAGGCTTTCTTT. Its translation is CASSFGTGGKAFF.

The V gene is TRBV6-1, the J gene TRBJ2-7; D is perhaps TRBD2 (6 bases). Germline V gene sequence: CDR1 MNHNS, CDR2 SASEGT. V was shortened by 8 bases and J by 3 bases, with 11 bases between the two germline ends. The CDR3 has 12 residues. CDR3 region: CASRTDYYEQYF. CDR3 nucleotides: TGTGCCAGCCGGACGGACTACTACGAGCAGTACTTC.

The rearrangement links TRBV9 to TRBJ1-4; a possible D gene is TRBD1 (6 bases). The length of the CDR3 is 16 residues. Germline assignment: CDR1 SGDLS and CDR2 YYNGEE. The V end lost 4 bases, the J end lost 4 bases, and 17 bases lay between the germline ends. The CDR3 DNA follows: TGTGCCAGCAGCCCAGGGAGGGGGACTAGTAATGAAAAACTGTTTTTT. The encoded protein is CASSPGRGTSNEKLFF. Together with reference TRBV9 and TRBJ1-4, the CDR3 gives the full variable domain: DSGVTQTPKHLITATGQRVTLRCSPRSGDLSVYWYQQSLDQGLQFLIQYYNGEERAKGNILERFSAQQFPDLHSELNLSSLELGDSALYFCASSPGRGTSNEKLFFGSGTQLSVL.

This clone was observed a single time. The gene calls are TRBV5-4 and TRBJ2-7; no firm D call. V was clipped by 6 bases and J by 2 bases, with 12 bases between them. The CDR3 has 13 residues. Germline values: CDR1 SGHNT, CDR2 YYREEE (reference sequence). The CDR3 protein is CASTPGMAYEQYF. Written as DNA, the CDR3 is TGTGCCAGCACCCCGGGTATGGCCTACGAGCAGTACTTC.

The genes are TRBV5-1 and TRBJ1-2; tentatively, D is TRBD1 (6 bases). CDR3 size: 13 residues. Germline lookup yields CDR1 SGHRS and CDR2 YFSETQ. V was trimmed by 3 bases and J by 9 bases, leaving 15 bases between them. The CDR3 DNA is TGCGCCAGCAGCTCGGACAGCTCCAGTAGCTACACCTTC. Translated: CASSSDSSSSYTF.

A few counts support this clone. V and J are TRBV5-1 and TRBJ2-7; D might be TRBD2 (7 bases). CDR3 length equals 15 residues. The germline V and J ends were trimmed by 5 bases and 0 bases, with 15 bases remaining between them. Germline values: CDR1 SGHRS, CDR2 YFSETQ. The CDR3 here is CASRPGGPSSYEQYF. The CDR3 DNA follows: TGCGCCAGCAGGCCGGGGGGCCCAAGCTCCTACGAGCAGTACTTC.

This clone was recorded a few times. In nucleotides, the CDR3 is TGTGCCAGCAGCTTAGGACGCTTTAACGGAGGGAATGAGCAGTTCTTC. It yields the protein CASSLGRFNGGNEQFF. This chain uses TRBV5-6 with TRBJ2-1; weak D call: TRBD2 (6 bases). The CDR3 loop spans 16 amino acids. V was pared by 2 bases and J by 7 bases, with 19 bases between. The germline V gene encodes CDR1 SGHDT and CDR2 YYEEEE.